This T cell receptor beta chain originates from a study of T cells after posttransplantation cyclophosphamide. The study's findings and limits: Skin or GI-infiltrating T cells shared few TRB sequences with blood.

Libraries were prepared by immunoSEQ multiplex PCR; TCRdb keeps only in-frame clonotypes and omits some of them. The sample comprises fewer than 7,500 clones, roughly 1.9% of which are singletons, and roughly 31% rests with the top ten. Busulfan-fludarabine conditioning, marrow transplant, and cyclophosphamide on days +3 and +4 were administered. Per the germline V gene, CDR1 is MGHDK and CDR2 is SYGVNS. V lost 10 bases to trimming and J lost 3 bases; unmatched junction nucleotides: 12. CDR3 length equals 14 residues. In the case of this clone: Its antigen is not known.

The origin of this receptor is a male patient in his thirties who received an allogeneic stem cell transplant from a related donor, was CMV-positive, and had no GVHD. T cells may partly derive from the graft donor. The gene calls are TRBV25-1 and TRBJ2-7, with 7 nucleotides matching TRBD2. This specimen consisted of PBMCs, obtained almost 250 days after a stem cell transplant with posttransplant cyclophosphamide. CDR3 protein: CATTVGGNLYEQYF. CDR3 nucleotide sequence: TGTGCCACCACGGTGGGGGGGAACCTCTACGAGCAGTACTTC.